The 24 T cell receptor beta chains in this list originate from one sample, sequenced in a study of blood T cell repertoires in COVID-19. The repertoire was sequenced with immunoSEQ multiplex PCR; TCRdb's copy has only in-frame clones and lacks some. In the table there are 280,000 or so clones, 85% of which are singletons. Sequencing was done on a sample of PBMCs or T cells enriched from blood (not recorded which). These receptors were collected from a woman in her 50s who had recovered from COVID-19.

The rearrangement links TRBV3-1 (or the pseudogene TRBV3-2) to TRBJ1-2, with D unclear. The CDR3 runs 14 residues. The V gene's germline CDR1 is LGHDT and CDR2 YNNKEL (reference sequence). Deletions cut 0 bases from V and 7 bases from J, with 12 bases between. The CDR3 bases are TGTGCCAGCAGCCAAGATCCGCAGGTCGGTGGCTACACCTTC. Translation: CASSQDPQVGGYTF.

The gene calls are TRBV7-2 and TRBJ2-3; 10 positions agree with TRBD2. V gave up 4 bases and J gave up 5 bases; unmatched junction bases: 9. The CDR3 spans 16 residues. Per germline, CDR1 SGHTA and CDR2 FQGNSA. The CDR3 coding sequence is TGTGCCAGCAGCTCTGTAGGGGCTAGCGGGGGAGATACGCAGTATTTT. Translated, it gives CASSSVGASGGDTQYF.

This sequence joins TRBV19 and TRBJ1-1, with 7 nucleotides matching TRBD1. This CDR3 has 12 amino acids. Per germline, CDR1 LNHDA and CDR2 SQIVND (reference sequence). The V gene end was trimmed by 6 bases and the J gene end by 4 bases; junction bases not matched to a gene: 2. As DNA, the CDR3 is TGTGCCAGTAGATCAGGGGGCACTGAAGCTTTCTTT. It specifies CASRSGGTEAFF.

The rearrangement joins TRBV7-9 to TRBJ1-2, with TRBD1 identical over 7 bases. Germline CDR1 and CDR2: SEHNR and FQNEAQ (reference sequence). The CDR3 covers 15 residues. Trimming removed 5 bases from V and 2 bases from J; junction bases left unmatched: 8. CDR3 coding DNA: TGTGCCAGCAGCGACCGGGACAGTCCGAACTATGGCTACACCTTC. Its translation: CASSDRDSPNYGYTF.

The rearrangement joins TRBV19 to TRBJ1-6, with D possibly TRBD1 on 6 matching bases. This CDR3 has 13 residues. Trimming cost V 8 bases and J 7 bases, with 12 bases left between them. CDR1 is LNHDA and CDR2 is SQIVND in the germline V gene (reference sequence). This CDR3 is CASGTGPNSPLHF. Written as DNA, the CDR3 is TGTGCCAGTGGTACAGGGCCGAATTCACCCCTCCACTTT.

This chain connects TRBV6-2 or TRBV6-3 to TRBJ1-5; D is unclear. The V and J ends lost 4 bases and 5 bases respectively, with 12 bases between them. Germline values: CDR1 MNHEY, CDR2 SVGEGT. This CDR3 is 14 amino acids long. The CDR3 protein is CASSFSSRDQPQHF. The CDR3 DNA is TGTGCCAGCAGTTTTTCCTCCCGCGATCAGCCCCAGCATTTT.

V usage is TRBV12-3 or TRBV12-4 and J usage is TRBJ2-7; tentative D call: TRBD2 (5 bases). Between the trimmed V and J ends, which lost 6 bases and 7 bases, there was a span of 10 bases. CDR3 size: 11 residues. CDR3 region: CASRDGVEQYF. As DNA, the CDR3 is TGTGCCAGCAGAGACGGGGTGGAGCAGTACTTC.

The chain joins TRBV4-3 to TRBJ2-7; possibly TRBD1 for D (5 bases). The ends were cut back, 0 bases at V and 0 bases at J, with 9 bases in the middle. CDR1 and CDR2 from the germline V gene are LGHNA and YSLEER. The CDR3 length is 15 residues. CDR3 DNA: TGCGCCAGCAGCCAAGACGTCGACAGCTCCTACGAGCAGTACTTC. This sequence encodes CASSQDVDSSYEQYF.

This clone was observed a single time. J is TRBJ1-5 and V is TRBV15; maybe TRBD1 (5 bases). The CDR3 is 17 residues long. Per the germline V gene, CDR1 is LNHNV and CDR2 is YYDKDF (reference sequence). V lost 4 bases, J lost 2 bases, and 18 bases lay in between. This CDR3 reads CATSTDIQGWGNQPQHF. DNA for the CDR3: TGTGCCACCAGCACTGACATTCAGGGTTGGGGCAATCAGCCCCAGCATTTT.

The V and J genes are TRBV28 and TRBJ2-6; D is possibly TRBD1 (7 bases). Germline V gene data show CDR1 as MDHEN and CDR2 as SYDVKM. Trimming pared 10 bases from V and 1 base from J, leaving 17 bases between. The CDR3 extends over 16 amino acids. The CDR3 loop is CATGGTASSGANVLTF. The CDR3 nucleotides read TGTGCCACAGGGGGGACAGCTAGTTCTGGGGCCAACGTCCTGACTTTC.

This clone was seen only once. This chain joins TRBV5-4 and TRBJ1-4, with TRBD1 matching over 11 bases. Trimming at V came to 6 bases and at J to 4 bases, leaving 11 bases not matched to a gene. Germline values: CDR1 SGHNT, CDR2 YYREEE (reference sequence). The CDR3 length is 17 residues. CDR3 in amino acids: CASTTQGTGGLNEKLFF. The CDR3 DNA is TGTGCCAGCACCACTCAGGGGACAGGGGGACTTAATGAAAAACTGTTTTTT.

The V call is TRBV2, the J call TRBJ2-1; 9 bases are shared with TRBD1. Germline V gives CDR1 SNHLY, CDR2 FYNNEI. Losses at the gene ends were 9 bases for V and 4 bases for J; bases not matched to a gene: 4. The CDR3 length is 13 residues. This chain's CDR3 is CARTGTGYNEQFF. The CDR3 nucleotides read TGTGCCAGAACCGGGACAGGGTACAATGAGCAGTTCTTC.

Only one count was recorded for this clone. CDR3 sequence: CASSLELAGGQETQYF. The CDR3 region has the DNA TGCGCCAGCAGCTTGGAGCTAGCGGGGGGACAAGAGACCCAGTACTTC. This chain links TRBV5-1 with TRBJ2-5; TRBD2 matches at 11 bases. This CDR3 is 16 amino acids long. CDR1 and CDR2 from the germline V gene are SGHRS and YFSETQ. V was pared by 0 bases and J by 2 bases, with 3 bases of the junction left unmatched.

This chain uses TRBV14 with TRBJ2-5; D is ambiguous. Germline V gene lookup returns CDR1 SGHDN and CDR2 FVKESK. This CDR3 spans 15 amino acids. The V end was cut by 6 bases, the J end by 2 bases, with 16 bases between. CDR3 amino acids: CASSPTSVLQETQYF. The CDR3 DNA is TGTGCCAGCAGTCCTACTTCGGTACTACAAGAGACCCAGTACTTC.

CDR3 amino acids: CASSSTGWTEAFF. The DNA of the CDR3 is TGTGCCAGTAGTTCGACAGGGTGGACTGAAGCTTTCTTT. This chain joins TRBV19 and TRBJ1-1; TRBD1 agrees at 7 bases. CDR3 length: 13 amino acids. Per germline, CDR1 LNHDA and CDR2 SQIVND (reference sequence). The V segment lost 5 bases and the J segment 5 bases; nucleotides outside the gene matches: 5.

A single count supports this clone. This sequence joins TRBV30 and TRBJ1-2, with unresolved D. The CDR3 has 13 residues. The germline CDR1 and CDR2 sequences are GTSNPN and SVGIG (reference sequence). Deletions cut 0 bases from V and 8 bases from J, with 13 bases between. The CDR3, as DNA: TGTGCCTGGAGTGTACGGGGAGTTGGGGGCTACACCTTC. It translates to CAWSVRGVGGYTF.

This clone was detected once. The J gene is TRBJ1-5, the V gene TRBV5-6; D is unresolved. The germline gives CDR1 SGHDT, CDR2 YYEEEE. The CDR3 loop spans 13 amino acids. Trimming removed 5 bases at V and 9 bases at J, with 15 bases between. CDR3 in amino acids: CASSSGGRGPQHF. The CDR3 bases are TGTGCCAGCAGTTCGGGAGGGCGGGGGCCCCAGCATTTT.

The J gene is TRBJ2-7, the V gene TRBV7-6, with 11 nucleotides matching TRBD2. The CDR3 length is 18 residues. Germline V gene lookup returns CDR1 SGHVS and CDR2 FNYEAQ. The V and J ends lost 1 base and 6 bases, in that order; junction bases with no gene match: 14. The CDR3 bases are TGTGCCAGCAGCTTAGTGCTAATGGGTAGCGGGAGGGGGGCCGAGCAGTACTTC. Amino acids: CASSLVLMGSGRGAEQYF.

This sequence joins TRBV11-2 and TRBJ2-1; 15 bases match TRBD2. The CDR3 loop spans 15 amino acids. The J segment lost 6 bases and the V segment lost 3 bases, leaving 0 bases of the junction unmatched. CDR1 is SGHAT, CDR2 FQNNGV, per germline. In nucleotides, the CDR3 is TGTGCCAGCAGCTTGGGACTAGCGGGAGGCAATGAGCAGTTCTTC. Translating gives CASSLGLAGGNEQFF.

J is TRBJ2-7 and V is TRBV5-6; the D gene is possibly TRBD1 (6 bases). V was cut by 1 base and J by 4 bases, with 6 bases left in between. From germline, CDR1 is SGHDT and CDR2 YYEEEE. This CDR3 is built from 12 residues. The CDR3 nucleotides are TGTGCCAGCAGCTTGAGGGGGTACGAGCAGTACTTC. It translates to CASSLRGYEQYF.

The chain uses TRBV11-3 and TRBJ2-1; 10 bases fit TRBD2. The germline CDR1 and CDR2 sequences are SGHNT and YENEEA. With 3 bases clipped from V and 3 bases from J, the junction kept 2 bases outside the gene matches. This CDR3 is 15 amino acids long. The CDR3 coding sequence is TGTGCCAGCAGCTTCGAGCGGGGGGGCTACAATGAGCAGTTCTTC. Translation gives CASSFERGGYNEQFF.

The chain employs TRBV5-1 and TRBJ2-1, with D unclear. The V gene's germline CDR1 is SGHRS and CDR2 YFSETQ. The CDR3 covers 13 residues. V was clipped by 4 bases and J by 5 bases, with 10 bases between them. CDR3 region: CASSAQTHNEQFF. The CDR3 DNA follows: TGCGCCAGCAGCGCACAGACCCACAATGAGCAGTTCTTC. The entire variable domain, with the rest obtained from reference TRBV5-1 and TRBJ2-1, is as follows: KAGVTQTPRYLIKTRGQQVTLSCSPISGHRSVSWYQQTPGQGLQFLFEYFSETQRNKGNFPGRFSGRQFSNSRSEMNVSTLELGDSALYLCASSAQTHNEQFFGPGTRLTVL.

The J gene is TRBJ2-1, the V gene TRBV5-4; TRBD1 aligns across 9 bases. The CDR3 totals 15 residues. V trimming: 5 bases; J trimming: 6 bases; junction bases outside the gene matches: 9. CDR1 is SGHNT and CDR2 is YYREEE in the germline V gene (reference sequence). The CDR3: CASREGGQGINEQFF. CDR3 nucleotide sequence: TGTGCCAGCAGGGAAGGGGGACAGGGAATCAATGAGCAGTTCTTC. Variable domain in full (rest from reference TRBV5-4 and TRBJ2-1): ETGVTQSPTHLIKTRGQQVTLRCSSQSGHNTVSWYQQALGQGPQFIFQYYREEENGRGNFPPRFSGLQFPNYSSELNVNALELDDSALYLCASREGGQGINEQFFGPGTRLTVL.

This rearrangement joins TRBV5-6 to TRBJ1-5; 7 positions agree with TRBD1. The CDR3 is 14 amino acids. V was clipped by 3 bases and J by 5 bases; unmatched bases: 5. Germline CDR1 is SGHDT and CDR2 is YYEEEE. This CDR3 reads CASSSRGWDQPQHF. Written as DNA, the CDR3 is TGTGCCAGCAGCTCCAGGGGGTGGGATCAGCCCCAGCATTTT.